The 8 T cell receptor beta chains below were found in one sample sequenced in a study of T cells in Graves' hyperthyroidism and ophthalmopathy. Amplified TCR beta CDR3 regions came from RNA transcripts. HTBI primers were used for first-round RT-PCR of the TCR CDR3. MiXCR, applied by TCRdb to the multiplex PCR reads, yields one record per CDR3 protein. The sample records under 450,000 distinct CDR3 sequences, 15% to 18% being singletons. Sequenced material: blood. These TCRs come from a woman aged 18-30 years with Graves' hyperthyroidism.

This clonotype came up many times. The CDR3 coding sequence is TGTGCCTGGTCACCAGGCAGGGTGACTAACTATGGCTACACCTTC. Residues: CAWSPGRVTNYGYTF. The chain uses TRBV30 and TRBJ1-2; possible D gene TRBD1, 5 bases. The CDR3 is made up of 15 amino acids. CDR1 and CDR2 from the germline V gene are GTSNPN and SVGIG (reference sequence). Trimming shortened V by 5 bases and J by 0 bases, and 16 bases separated the two germline ends.

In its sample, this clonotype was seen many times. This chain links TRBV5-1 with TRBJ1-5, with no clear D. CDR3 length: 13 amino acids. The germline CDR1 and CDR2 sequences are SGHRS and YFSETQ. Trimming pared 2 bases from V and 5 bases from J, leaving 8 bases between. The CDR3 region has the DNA TGCGCCAGCAGCTTCGGGGAGGATCAGCCCCAGCATTTT. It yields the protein CASSFGEDQPQHF.

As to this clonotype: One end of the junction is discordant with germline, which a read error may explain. Written as DNA, the CDR3 is TGTGCCAGCAGTTACTCGCGCCAGTTTTATAGTTCACCCCTCCACTTT. Translated, it gives CASSYSRQFYSSPLHF. This sequence joins TRBV6-6 and TRBJ1-6; D is uncertain. Germline CDR1 MNHNY, CDR2 SVGAGI (reference sequence). CDR3 length: 16 residues.

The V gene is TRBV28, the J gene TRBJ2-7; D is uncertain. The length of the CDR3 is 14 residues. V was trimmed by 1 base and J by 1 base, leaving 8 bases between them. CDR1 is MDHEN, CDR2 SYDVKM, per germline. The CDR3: CASSLYEDSYEQYF. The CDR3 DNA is TGTGCCAGCAGTTTATATGAGGATTCCTACGAGCAGTACTTC.

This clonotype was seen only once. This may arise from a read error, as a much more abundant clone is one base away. The CDR3 DNA sequence: TGCGCCGGCAGCGCAGGACAGGGGTTAAACGAGCAGTACTTC. Protein product: CAGSAGQGLNEQYF. The V and J genes are TRBV5-1 and TRBJ2-7, with 9 nucleotides matching TRBD1. Germline V lookup: CDR1 SGHRS, CDR2 YFSETQ. The length of the CDR3 is 14 residues.

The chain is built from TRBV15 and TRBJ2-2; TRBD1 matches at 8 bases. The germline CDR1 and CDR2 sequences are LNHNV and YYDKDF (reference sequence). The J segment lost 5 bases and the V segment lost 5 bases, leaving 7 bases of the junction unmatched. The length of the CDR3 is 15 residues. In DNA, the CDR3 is TGTGCCACCAGCTCAAAGGACAGGGAAACCGGGGAGCTGTTTTTT. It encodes CATSSKDRETGELFF.

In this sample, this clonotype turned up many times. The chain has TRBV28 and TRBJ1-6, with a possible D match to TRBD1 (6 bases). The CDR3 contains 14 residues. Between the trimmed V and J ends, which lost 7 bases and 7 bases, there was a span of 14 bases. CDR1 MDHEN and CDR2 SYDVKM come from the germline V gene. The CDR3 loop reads CASNLGGGNSPLHF. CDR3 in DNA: TGTGCCAGCAATTTGGGGGGCGGCAATTCACCCCTCCACTTT.

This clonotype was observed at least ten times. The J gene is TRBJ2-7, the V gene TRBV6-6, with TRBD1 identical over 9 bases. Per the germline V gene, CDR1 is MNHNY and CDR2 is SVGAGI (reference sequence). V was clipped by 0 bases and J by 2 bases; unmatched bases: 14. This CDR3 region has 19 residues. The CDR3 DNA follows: TGTGCCAGCAGTTACTCCGGGACAGGGACCCTCGGGGGTCCCTACGAGCAGTACTTC. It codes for CASSYSGTGTLGGPYEQYF.